This T cell receptor (beta chain) was recovered during a study of blood T cell repertoires in COVID-19. Looking at the study overall: Sample material is recorded as cDNA or gDNA derived from T cells, B-cell-depleted T cells, or PBMCs.

Some clones are missing from TCRdb's copy, which holds only in-frame ones; the method was immunoSEQ multiplex PCR. The sample has under 90,000 clones, about 91% seen once; the top ten hold around 7%. CDR1 and CDR2 (germline): MNHEY, SVGAGI. The trim removed 5 bases at V and 6 bases at J, leaving 8 bases unmatched. The CDR3 has 15 amino acids. Seattle patients were enrolled during active infection and followed longitudinally. The source is a man aged 35 to 55 with COVID-19, enrolled during active disease. Sequenced material: peripheral blood. V and J are TRBV6-5 and TRBJ2-1; the match to TRBD2 covers 9 bases. DNA for the CDR3: TGTGCCAGCAGTCCGACTAGCGGAGGGACCAATGAGCAGTTCTTC. It codes for CASSPTSGGTNEQFF.